The sequence of this T cell receptor (beta chain) was determined in a study of T cell changes during pregnancy in multiple sclerosis (dated by TCRdb to the late 2010s). Turning to the overall study: Changes in the T cell repertoire over the course of pregnancy were examined in this study in women with multiple sclerosis.

The protocol used for the library was the immunoSEQ multiplex PCR assay. This is the immuneACCESS table as TCRdb keeps it, with only in-frame sequences that have V and J called. A part of the clones is gone; compared with another copy, unresolved V genes explain less than half, and the rest is unexplained. The sample yields about 50,000 clones; approximately 92% were counted once. Under 0.95% of the sample is held by the ten biggest clonotypes. To note about this clone: Its antigen is still unknown. Per-base qualities were not stored, and no clone one base away is much larger.

V ends up 3 bases short and J 8 bases short, with an unmatched junction base count of 13. From cysteine to phenylalanine, the CDR3 is 16 amino acids long. CDR3 DNA only is kept here, 48 bases in frame from base 1. CDR1 is given as SGHAT and CDR2 as FQNNGV, both from the germline V gene. The source was CD4+ T cells from peripheral blood mononuclear cells, collected in the third trimester of pregnancy. This clonotype originated in a female donor with multiple sclerosis, enrolled in a pregnancy study. The sequence joins TRBV11-2 to TRBJ1-2, with 9 middle bases fitting TRBD1. The DNA sequence follows: TGTGCCAGCAGCTTTAACAGGGGGCTCCACCAGGAAGGCTACACCTTC. This encodes CASSFNRGLHQEGYTF.